Each of the 16 T cell receptor beta chains below was sequenced from the same sample in a study of blood T cell repertoires in COVID-19 (dated by TCRdb to the early 2020s). Library prep was done by the immunoSEQ multiplex PCR assay. TCRdb obtained this table from immuneACCESS and retained in-frame rearrangements with V and J assigned. These tables miss some clones; where compared with another copy, unresolved V genes account for less than half of the shortfall, and the remainder is unexplained. The table for this sample lists about 91,000 clones; roughly four fifths of them were counted only once. The ten top clones hold almost 7% of the sample. Sequenced: peripheral blood. The receptors were gathered from a man aged 50 or older with active or convalescent COVID-19.

CDR3: CASSVSGGSEKLFF. The CDR3, as DNA: TGCGCCAGCAGCGTATCAGGGGGGAGTGAAAAACTGTTTTTT. V and J are TRBV5-1 and TRBJ1-4; TRBD1 agrees at 7 bases. There are 14 residues in the CDR3. The V segment lost 4 bases and the J segment 7 bases; nucleotides outside the gene matches: 7. Germline V gene lookup returns CDR1 SGHRS and CDR2 YFSETQ.

The chain has TRBV7-2 and TRBJ2-7; 10 bases line up with TRBD1. Germline V gene data show CDR1 as SGHTA and CDR2 as FQGNSA. Trimming cost V 5 bases and J 6 bases; bases outside gene matches: 10. The CDR3 sequence is 15 residues long. This chain's CDR3 is CASSAQGQGLGEQYF. Here the CDR3 DNA reads TGTGCCAGCAGCGCCCAGGGACAGGGGCTCGGCGAGCAGTACTTC.

This clone is a singleton in its sample. The chain joins TRBV29-1 to TRBJ2-5; 14 bases are shared with TRBD2. Germline V gives CDR1 SQVTM, CDR2 ANQGSEA. Trimming took 6 bases from V and 1 from J; bases not matched to a gene: 1. This CDR3 region has 14 residues. The CDR3 spells CSVGLAGGQETQYF. CDR3 DNA sequence: TGCAGCGTCGGACTAGCGGGGGGCCAAGAGACCCAGTACTTC.

The chain carries TRBV28 and TRBJ1-3; D uncertain. The ends were cut back, 5 bases at V and 9 bases at J, with 14 bases in the middle. Germline assignment: CDR1 MDHEN and CDR2 SYDVKM. This CDR3 has 13 residues. The CDR3 region is CASSINSATTIYF. CDR3 coding DNA: TGTGCCAGCAGTATCAACTCCGCTACCACCATATATTTT.

The chain uses TRBV12-3 or TRBV12-4 and TRBJ2-7, with a tentative D call TRBD1 (6 bases). CDR3 length equals 11 residues. Trimming removed 6 bases from V and 4 bases from J, with 7 bases in between. The CDR3 region has the DNA TGTGCCAGCAGCAGGGGATACGAGCAGTACGTC. Residues: CASSRGYEQYV.

The chain is built from TRBV7-9 and TRBJ2-3; 12 bases are shared with TRBD2. The trim removed 4 bases at V and 1 base at J, leaving 6 bases unmatched. From germline, CDR1 is SEHNR and CDR2 FQNEAQ (reference sequence). The CDR3 is 17 residues long. CDR3 in amino acids: CASSSRLAGEGTDTQYF. For the CDR3, the DNA is TGTGCCAGCAGCTCGCGACTAGCGGGGGAGGGCACAGATACGCAGTATTTT.

On this clone itself: Germline is not matched at one junction end, which may reflect a read error. This chain connects TRBV12-5 to TRBJ1-6, with TRBD1 as a possible D gene (5 bases). Germline values: CDR1 LGHNT, CDR2 FRNRAP. The CDR3 loop spans 14 amino acids. The CDR3 nucleotides read TGTGCCAGTGCGTCCGACAGTTATAATTCACCCCTCCACTTT. It yields the protein CASASDSYNSPLHF.

This clone was seen just once. V usage is TRBV20-1 and J usage is TRBJ1-1, with no clear D. The length of the CDR3 is 11 residues. V was shortened by 5 bases and J by 1 base, with 5 bases between the two germline ends. CDR1 DFQATT and CDR2 SNEGSKA come from the germline V gene (reference sequence). CDR3 region: CSAYRNTEAFF. Here the CDR3 DNA reads TGCAGTGCTTACAGGAACACTGAAGCTTTCTTT.

The chain links TRBV12-5 to TRBJ1-2, with 12 bases identical to TRBD1. The V gene's germline CDR1 is LGHNT and CDR2 FRNRAP. The CDR3 consists of 17 residues. With V trimmed by 3 bases and J by 4 bases, 9 bases remained unmatched. The CDR3 coding sequence is TGTGCTAGTGGTTTCGCCCCCGGGACAGGGGGCGGCTATGGCTACACCTTC. It specifies CASGFAPGTGGGYGYTF.

The V and J genes are TRBV19 and TRBJ1-1; 7 positions match TRBD1. J gave up 1 base and V 11 bases, and 7 bases lay outside the gene matches. The CDR3 is 13 residues long. CDR1 is LNHDA, CDR2 SQIVND, per germline (reference sequence). CDR3: CASRDRPNTEAFF. The CDR3 DNA is TGTGCCTCCCGGGACAGACCGAACACTGAAGCTTTCTTT. Full variable domain (outside the CDR3, taken from reference TRBV19 and TRBJ1-1): DGGITQSPKYLFRKEGQNVTLSCEQNLNHDAMYWYRQDPGQGLRLIYYSQIVNDFQKGDIAEGYSVSREKKESFPLTVTSAQKNPTAFYLCASRDRPNTEAFFGQGTRLTVV.

About this clone: An end of the junction differs from the germline gene, which may be a read error. The rearrangement uses TRBV2 and TRBJ1-2; 7 bases match TRBD1. The CDR3 runs 14 residues. CDR1 and CDR2 from the germline V gene are SNHLY and FYNNEI. CDR3 region: CASSEAQGGYGYTF. CDR3 DNA: TGTGCCAGCAGCGAAGCTCAGGGGGGATATGGCTACACCTTC.

V gene TRBV19 combines with J gene TRBJ1-2, with D uncertain. This CDR3 region has 11 residues. Trimming left V 6 bases short and J 3 bases short, with 5 bases between. Germline CDR1 LNHDA, CDR2 SQIVND (reference sequence). CDR3 bases: TGTGCCAGTAGACTACACTATGGCTACACCTTC. This encodes CASRLHYGYTF. The whole variable domain, remainder taken from reference TRBV19 and TRBJ1-2, is DGGITQSPKYLFRKEGQNVTLSCEQNLNHDAMYWYRQDPGQGLRLIYYSQIVNDFQKGDIAEGYSVSREKKESFPLTVTSAQKNPTAFYLCASRLHYGYTFGSGTRLTVV.

This clone was seen only once. This rearrangement joins TRBV5-1 to TRBJ2-1; 7 bases agree with TRBD1. Trimming took 4 bases from V and 8 from J; bases not matched to a gene: 15. The CDR3 covers 16 residues. Germline CDR1 and CDR2: SGHRS and YFSETQ. The CDR3 DNA sequence: TGCGCCAGCAGCCCGAATTTTCGGACAGGATTCGATGAGCAGTTCTTC. Translating it yields CASSPNFRTGFDEQFF.

V usage is TRBV3-1 (or the pseudogene TRBV3-2) and J usage is TRBJ1-2; 9 bases are a match to TRBD1. Germline V gives CDR1 LGHDT, CDR2 YNNKEL (reference sequence). The V segment lost 1 base and the J segment 6 bases; nucleotides outside the gene matches: 0. CDR3 length: 13 residues. The CDR3 DNA follows: TGTGCCAGCAGCCAAGGGACAGGGGATGGCTACACCTTC. It yields the protein CASSQGTGDGYTF.

The genes are TRBV3-1 (or the pseudogene TRBV3-2) and TRBJ2-3, with D tentatively TRBD2 (6 bases). The CDR3 covers 13 residues. V dropped 0 bases and J dropped 9 bases, with 10 bases sitting between them. Per the germline V gene, CDR1 is LGHDT and CDR2 is YNNKEL (reference sequence). The CDR3 nucleotides read TGTGCCAGCAGCCAAGACATAGCGGCAACGCAGTATTTT. Protein sequence: CASSQDIAATQYF.

This chain connects TRBV11-2 to TRBJ1-2; D uncertain. Deletions cut 0 bases from V and 8 bases from J, with 10 bases between. This CDR3 is 13 amino acids long. CDR1 is SGHAT and CDR2 is FQNNGV in the germline V gene. CDR3 in DNA: TGTGCCAGCAGCTTAGAGCCCAGTTCGGGCTACACCTTC. The encoded protein is CASSLEPSSGYTF.